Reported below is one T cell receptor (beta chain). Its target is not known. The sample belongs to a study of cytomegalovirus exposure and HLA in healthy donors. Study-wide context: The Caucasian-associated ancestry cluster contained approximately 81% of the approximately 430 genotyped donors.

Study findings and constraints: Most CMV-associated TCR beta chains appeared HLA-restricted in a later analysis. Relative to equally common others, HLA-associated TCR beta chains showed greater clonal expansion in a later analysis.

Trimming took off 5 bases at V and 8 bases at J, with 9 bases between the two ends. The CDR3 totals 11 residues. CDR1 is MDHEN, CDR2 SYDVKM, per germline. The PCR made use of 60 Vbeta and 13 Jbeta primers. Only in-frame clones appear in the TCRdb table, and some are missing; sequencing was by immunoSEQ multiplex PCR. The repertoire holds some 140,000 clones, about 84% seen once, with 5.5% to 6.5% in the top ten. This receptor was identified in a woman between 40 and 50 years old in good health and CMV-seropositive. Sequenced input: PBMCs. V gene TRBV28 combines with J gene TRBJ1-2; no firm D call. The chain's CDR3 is CASSTRMGYTF. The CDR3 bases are TGTGCCAGCAGTACTAGGATGGGCTACACCTTC.